The 9 T cell receptor beta chains below all came from one sample that was sequenced in a study of cytomegalovirus exposure and HLA in healthy donors. PCR was performed using 60 Vbeta and 13 Jbeta primers. Profiling relied on immunoSEQ multiplex PCR, and the TCRdb table lists in-frame clones only, not all of them. The sample data list fewer than 150,000 clones. The source material was PBMCs. These receptors all stem from a woman in her fifties or sixties in good health and CMV-seronegative.

J is TRBJ1-5 and V is TRBV5-5; D unresolved. There are 13 residues in the CDR3. Per the germline V gene, CDR1 is SGHKS and CDR2 is YYEKEE (reference sequence). Trimming shortened V by 1 base and J by 7 bases, and 9 bases separated the two germline ends. Here the CDR3 reads CASSLREGQPQHF. The CDR3 coding sequence is TGTGCCAGCAGCTTGAGGGAGGGCCAGCCCCAGCATTTT.

The chain joins TRBV30 to TRBJ2-5, with 8 bases identical to TRBD1. Germline V gene data show CDR1 as GTSNPN and CDR2 as SVGIG (reference sequence). After removal of 5 bases from V and 11 bases from J, the junction contained 10 bases not matched to a gene. The CDR3 extends over 12 amino acids. CDR3 nucleotide sequence: TGTGCCTGGGGAGCAGGGGGCTGGGAGCAGTACTTC. Protein product: CAWGAGGWEQYF.

V usage is TRBV9 and J usage is TRBJ1-1; D gene ambiguous. The length of the CDR3 is 13 residues. The germline gives CDR1 SGDLS, CDR2 YYNGEE. V lost 3 bases, J lost 4 bases, and 10 bases lay in between. The CDR3 DNA reads as TGTGCCAGCAGCGGGTCCCAACTCACTGAAGCTTTCTTT. Translating gives CASSGSQLTEAFF.

The chain joins TRBV30 to TRBJ2-7; 12 bases are a match to TRBD1. The germline V gene encodes CDR1 GTSNPN and CDR2 SVGIG (reference sequence). V trimming: 5 bases; J trimming: 7 bases; junction bases outside the gene matches: 6. This CDR3 region has 13 residues. The CDR3: CAWGGQGAREQYF. The DNA for the CDR3 is TGTGCCTGGGGGGGACAGGGGGCGCGTGAGCAGTACTTC.

The chain links TRBV7-3 to TRBJ1-2, with 8 bases fitting TRBD1. J was trimmed by 4 bases and V by 6 bases; bases with no gene match: 10. The CDR3 has 15 residues. Germline-derived CDR1 and CDR2 are SGHTA and FQGTGA. The CDR3 DNA reads as TGTGCCAGCAGTCCTGGACAGGGAGCATTCTATGGCTACACCTTC. It codes for CASSPGQGAFYGYTF.

The chain combines TRBV5-4 with TRBJ2-3, with TRBD2 matching over 13 bases. Trimming removed 4 bases from V and 4 bases from J; junction bases left unmatched: 6. CDR1 is SGHNT, CDR2 YYREEE, per germline (reference sequence). The CDR3 has 16 residues. CDR3 bases: TGTGCCAGCAGCAATGGACTAGCGGGAGTGGCAGATACGCAGTATTTT. Protein sequence: CASSNGLAGVADTQYF. The entire variable domain, with the rest obtained from reference TRBV5-4 and TRBJ2-3, is as follows: ETGVTQSPTHLIKTRGQQVTLRCSSQSGHNTVSWYQQALGQGPQFIFQYYREEENGRGNFPPRFSGLQFPNYSSELNVNALELDDSALYLCASSNGLAGVADTQYFGPGTRLTVL.

V gene TRBV19 combines with J gene TRBJ2-7; TRBD2 matches 9 bases. This CDR3 region has 16 residues. The germline V gene has CDR1 LNHDA and CDR2 SQIVND (reference sequence). J gave up 3 bases and V 2 bases, and 8 bases lay outside the gene matches. The CDR3 region has the DNA TGTGCCAGTAGTATATTTAGCGGGGGCCGAAACTACGAGCAGTACTTC. Translation gives CASSIFSGGRNYEQYF.

The V and J genes are TRBV7-2 and TRBJ2-1, with D possibly being TRBD1 (5 bases). There are 16 residues in the CDR3. V was trimmed by 1 base and J by 6 bases, leaving 16 bases between them. The germline gives CDR1 SGHTA, CDR2 FQGNSA. Here the CDR3 DNA reads TGTGCCAGCAGCTTAGTTGCGGTTATTAGGGGCAATGAGCAGTTCTTC. This sequence encodes CASSLVAVIRGNEQFF. The entire variable domain, with the rest obtained from reference TRBV7-2 and TRBJ2-1, is as follows: GAGVSQSPSNKVTEKGKDVELRCDPISGHTALYWYRQSLGQGLEFLIYFQGNSAPDKSGLPSDRFSAERTGGSVSTLTIQRTQQEDSAVYLCASSLVAVIRGNEQFFGPGTRLTVL.

The chain has TRBV7-9 and TRBJ2-5; the D gene is possibly TRBD1 (5 bases). The CDR3 loop spans 13 amino acids. The germline CDR1 and CDR2 sequences are SEHNR and FQNEAQ (reference sequence). The V gene lost 7 bases and the J gene lost 0 bases, with 9 bases spanning the gap. The CDR3 bases are TGTGCCAGCACCCTGACAGACCAAGAGACCCAGTACTTC. It translates to CASTLTDQETQYF.